The 22 T cell receptor beta chains reported below all come from one sample, sequenced in a study of blood T cell repertoires in COVID-19. Profiling relied on immunoSEQ multiplex PCR, and the TCRdb table lists in-frame clones only, not all of them. Of approximately 69,000 clones in the sample, around four fifths are singletons; the top ten hold approximately 1.9%. The sequenced material came from peripheral blood. Receptor source: a woman aged 55-70 years with acute or convalescent COVID-19.

The chain recombines TRBV19 with TRBJ1-6; 7 bases are a match to TRBD1. J was trimmed by 9 bases and V by 5 bases; bases with no gene match: 7. Germline CDR1 LNHDA, CDR2 SQIVND (reference sequence). CDR3 length equals 14 residues. This CDR3 reads CASSGRDSRSPLHF. For the CDR3, the DNA is TGTGCCAGTAGTGGCCGGGACAGCCGTTCACCCCTCCACTTT. Complete variable domain (other parts from reference TRBV19 and TRBJ1-6): DGGITQSPKYLFRKEGQNVTLSCEQNLNHDAMYWYRQDPGQGLRLIYYSQIVNDFQKGDIAEGYSVSREKKESFPLTVTSAQKNPTAFYLCASSGRDSRSPLHFGNGTRLTVT.

V and J are TRBV15 and TRBJ1-4; the D is unclear. From germline, CDR1 is LNHNV and CDR2 YYDKDF (reference sequence). CDR3 length equals 15 residues. V was shortened by 1 base and J by 1 base, with 7 bases between the two germline ends. CDR3 nucleotides: TGTGCCACCAGCAGAGGTCGGGAAACTAATGAAAAACTGTTTTTT. Residues: CATSRGRETNEKLFF.

CDR3 protein: CASSQGGDRGNTEAFF. CDR3 sequence (DNA): TGTGCCAGCAGCCAAGGGGGGGACAGGGGGAACACTGAAGCTTTCTTT. V gene TRBV4-2 combines with J gene TRBJ1-1; 10 bases align to TRBD1. Germline assignment: CDR1 LGHNA and CDR2 YNFKEQ. V gave up 1 base and J gave up 1 base; unmatched junction bases: 3. The CDR3 spans 16 residues.

This clone was picked up one time. The chain joins TRBV5-5 to TRBJ1-6; 8 nucleotides agree with TRBD1. The CDR3 loop spans 14 amino acids. Germline CDR1 reads SGHKS; CDR2 reads YYEKEE (reference sequence). Trimming took 3 bases from V and 7 from J; bases not matched to a gene: 3. CDR3 region: CASSSTGGNSPLHF. DNA for the CDR3: TGTGCCAGCAGCTCTACAGGGGGAAATTCACCCCTCCACTTT.

The V gene is TRBV30, the J gene TRBJ2-1; the match to TRBD2 covers 7 bases. V lost 2 bases and J lost 6; bases outside the gene matches: 10. Germline values: CDR1 GTSNPN, CDR2 SVGIG (reference sequence). CDR3 length: 15 residues. The CDR3, as DNA: TGTGCCTGGAGTCCCGCCGCGGGAGCAGTCAATGAGCAGTTCTTC. Translating gives CAWSPAAGAVNEQFF.

This chain uses TRBV28 with TRBJ1-5; maybe TRBD1 (5 bases). This CDR3 is 14 amino acids long. Germline V lookup: CDR1 MDHEN, CDR2 SYDVKM. Trimming pared 6 bases from V and 6 bases from J, leaving 15 bases between. The CDR3 DNA reads TGTGCCAGCAGAGGAACAAACCAGGGTCAGCCCCAGCATTTT. Translation gives CASRGTNQGQPQHF.

This chain uses TRBV6-5 with TRBJ1-2, with TRBD1 matching 8 bases. Germline CDR1 reads MNHEY; CDR2 reads SVGAGI. The CDR3 totals 13 residues. Losses at the gene ends were 5 bases for V and 7 bases for J; bases not matched to a gene: 6. CDR3 bases: TGTGCCAGCAGTCTCGGACAGGGTGGTGGCTACACCTTC. Its translation: CASSLGQGGGYTF.

The rearrangement joins TRBV14 to TRBJ1-4; TRBD1 matches 10 bases. The CDR3 totals 15 residues. Per germline, CDR1 SGHDN and CDR2 FVKESK. V shed 4 bases, J shed 7 bases, and the junction held 6 bases outside the gene matches. CDR3: CASSPGDRGREKLFF. As DNA, the CDR3 is TGTGCCAGCAGCCCCGGAGACAGGGGGCGTGAAAAACTGTTTTTT.

This clone was observed a few times. J is TRBJ2-7 and V is TRBV4-1; the match to TRBD2 covers 11 bases. The V and J ends lost 1 base and 4 bases, in that order; junction bases with no gene match: 6. Germline CDR1 MGHRA, CDR2 YSYEKL. This CDR3 spans 16 amino acids. As DNA, the CDR3 is TGCGCCAGCAGCCAAGTCCTAGCGGGAGGCGCGTACGAGCAGTACTTC. Translated, it gives CASSQVLAGGAYEQYF.

The V call is TRBV11-1, the J call TRBJ2-5, with D perhaps TRBD1 (6 bases). V was trimmed by 6 bases and J by 5 bases, leaving 13 bases between them. CDR3 length equals 13 residues. Germline CDR1 SGHAT, CDR2 FQDESV (reference sequence). The CDR3 loop is CASSLHRVETQYF. The CDR3 bases are TGTGCCAGCAGTCTGCACAGGGTCGAGACCCAGTACTTC. The variable domain in full, with the rest retrieved from reference TRBV11-1 and TRBJ2-5, is EAEVAQSPRYKITEKSQAVAFWCDPISGHATLYWYRQILGQGPELLVQFQDESVVDDSQLPKDRFSAERLKGVDSTLKIQPAELGDSAMYLCASSLHRVETQYFGPGTRLLVL.

The V call is TRBV19, the J call TRBJ1-1; D call uncertain. There are 15 residues in the CDR3. The V gene lost 5 bases and the J gene lost 4 bases, with 17 bases spanning the gap. The germline V gene has CDR1 LNHDA and CDR2 SQIVND (reference sequence). The CDR3 loop reads CASSDGEGEGTEAFF. CDR3 DNA sequence: TGTGCCAGTAGTGACGGCGAGGGAGAGGGCACTGAAGCTTTCTTT.

The chain carries TRBV5-8 and TRBJ2-3, with 10 positions matching TRBD1. Germline lookup yields CDR1 SGHTS and CDR2 YDEGEE. This CDR3 spans 16 amino acids. The V gene end was trimmed by 0 bases and the J gene end by 4 bases; junction bases not matched to a gene: 5. CDR3 amino acids: CASSLDWDRGSDTQYF. In DNA, the CDR3 is TGTGCCAGCAGCTTGGATTGGGACAGGGGATCAGATACGCAGTATTTT.

The V call is TRBV6-5, the J call TRBJ2-5, with D unresolved. V gave up 2 bases and J gave up 0 bases, with 10 bases separating them. Germline loops: CDR1 MNHEY, CDR2 SVGAGI. This CDR3 has 15 amino acids. CDR3 amino acids: CASSYGFANQETQYF. DNA of the CDR3: TGTGCCAGCAGTTACGGTTTCGCTAACCAAGAGACCCAGTACTTC.

The chain links TRBV5-1 to TRBJ1-2, with 8 bases identical to TRBD1. CDR3 length: 13 amino acids. Trimming at V came to 4 bases and at J to 8 bases, leaving 7 bases not matched to a gene. Looked up from germline, CDR1 is SGHRS and CDR2 is YFSETQ. Written as DNA, the CDR3 is TGCGCCAGCAGCACGGGACAGGAGATGGGCTACACCTTC. It translates to CASSTGQEMGYTF.

The chain links TRBV2 to TRBJ1-2, with 8 bases aligning to TRBD1. This CDR3 is built from 15 residues. With V trimmed by 6 bases and J by 2 bases, 8 bases remained unmatched. Germline CDR1 reads SNHLY; CDR2 reads FYNNEI. The chain's CDR3 is CASRGGQGGNYGYTF. In DNA, the CDR3 is TGTGCCAGCAGGGGCGGACAGGGCGGGAACTATGGCTACACCTTC.

The chain employs TRBV6-5 and TRBJ2-4; 8 nucleotides line up with TRBD1. Germline V gives CDR1 MNHEY, CDR2 SVGAGI. With 6 bases clipped from V and 9 bases from J, the junction kept 7 bases outside the gene matches. This CDR3 has 13 amino acids. The CDR3 region is CASSRGQGLIQYF. For the CDR3, the DNA is TGTGCCAGCAGCCGCGGACAGGGTCTCATTCAGTACTTC.

The gene calls are TRBV11-2 and TRBJ1-6; unclear D gene. The germline CDR1 and CDR2 sequences are SGHAT and FQNNGV. V dropped 1 base and J dropped 5 bases, with 6 bases sitting between them. The CDR3 spans 14 residues. CDR3 loop: CASSLGGNNSPLHF. In DNA form, the CDR3 reads TGTGCCAGCAGCTTAGGCGGGAATAATTCACCCCTCCACTTT.

Only one count was recorded for this clone. This chain connects TRBV30 to TRBJ2-5, with TRBD2 identical over 11 bases. V lost 4 bases and J lost 4; bases outside the gene matches: 8. Germline loops: CDR1 GTSNPN, CDR2 SVGIG (reference sequence). The length of the CDR3 is 15 residues. The CDR3 nucleotides are TGTGCCTGGACCGCACTAGCGGGAGTTTCAGAGACCCAGTACTTC. Its translation is CAWTALAGVSETQYF.

The chain is built from TRBV13 and TRBJ2-7; 9 bases are shared with TRBD1. The CDR3 covers 15 residues. V was pared by 4 bases and J by 3 bases, with 7 bases of the junction left unmatched. CDR1 is PRHDT and CDR2 is FYEKMQ in the germline V gene (reference sequence). The CDR3 DNA is TGTGCCAGCAGCTCAGACAGGGGGACCATCTACGAGCAGTACTTC. Translation: CASSSDRGTIYEQYF.

The chain joins TRBV6-8 to TRBJ1-5; D perhaps matches TRBD1 (5 bases). Trimming removed 5 bases at V and 1 base at J, with 15 bases between. The CDR3 has 16 amino acids. Germline CDR1 MNHGY, CDR2 SAAAGT. CDR3 protein: CASSPNRLESNQPQHF. Written as DNA, the CDR3 is TGTGCCAGCAGTCCGAACAGGTTAGAGAGCAATCAGCCCCAGCATTTT.

CDR3 region: CAWAGAQDTQYF. The DNA of the CDR3 is TGTGCCTGGGCGGGGGCGCAAGATACGCAGTATTTT. The chain is built from TRBV30 and TRBJ2-3, with D possibly TRBD2 on 7 matching bases. CDR1 GTSNPN and CDR2 SVGIG come from the germline V gene (reference sequence). There are 12 residues in the CDR3. V dropped 5 bases and J dropped 5 bases, with 11 bases sitting between them. Combining the CDR3 with reference TRBV30 and TRBJ2-3 gives the whole variable domain SQTIHQWPATLVQPVGSPLSLECTVEGTSNPNLYWYRQAAGRGLQLLFYSVGIGQISSEVPQNLSASRPQDRQFILSSKKLLLSDSGFYLCAWAGAQDTQYFGPGTRLTVL.

The genes are TRBV11-2 and TRBJ1-4; TRBD1 matches 9 bases. The CDR3 has 16 residues. The V segment lost 5 bases and the J segment 4 bases; nucleotides outside the gene matches: 8. Germline V gene data show CDR1 as SGHAT and CDR2 as FQNNGV. CDR3: CASSAGRTGVNEKLFF. The DNA of the CDR3 is TGTGCCAGCAGCGCCGGACGGACAGGGGTTAATGAAAAACTGTTTTTT.